This T cell receptor (beta chain) was recovered during a study of Tregs in tolerant kidney transplant recipients. Mixed chimerism was transient after nonmyeloablative marrow transplants from related graft donors. CD4+CD25+CD127- Tregs, CD4+CD25- non-Tregs, CD4 and CD8 cells were sorted. Notes on the study in general: Nucleotide sequences could not be compared across some patients' samples due to primer changes. Activated donor B cell expansion appeared to reveal the most relevant donor-specific TCRbeta repertoire. No direct test of biological reproducibility was done here.

Germline V lookup: CDR1 SGHDT, CDR2 YYEEEE. Trimming pared 5 bases from V and 0 bases from J, leaving 17 bases between. The CDR3 has 16 residues. Concerning this clone: Its target is not known.

The assay was immunoSEQ multiplex PCR, and TCRdb's table has in-frame clones only and misses some. The data hold about 64,000 clones, with more than 75% observed a single time. This chain connects TRBV5-6 to TRBJ2-5; perhaps TRBD1 as D (6 bases). The clonotype was recovered from a human patient who received a combined kidney and bone marrow transplant. The graft donor may account for some of the T cells. Sequences were derived from CD4+ T cells from blood (PBMCs), sampled 6 months after the transplant. CDR3 coding DNA: TGTGCCAGCAGATCATATACAGGGTTGTACCAAGAGACCCAGTACTTC. Protein sequence: CASRSYTGLYQETQYF.